What follows are 14 T cell receptor beta chains derived from one specimen sequenced in a study of blood T cell repertoires in COVID-19. Using immunoSEQ multiplex PCR, the repertoire was profiled, and TCRdb retains in-frame clones only, with some absent. The table shows around 33,000 clones, with approximately 81% occurring only once. Sequencing input: peripheral blood. Receptors were obtained from a man of 80 years or more with acute or convalescent COVID-19.

V gene TRBV5-5 combines with J gene TRBJ2-7, with D perhaps matching TRBD1 (7 bases). The germline V gene has CDR1 SGHKS and CDR2 YYEKEE (reference sequence). The CDR3 length is 14 residues. Trimming shortened V by 7 bases and J by 4 bases, and 18 bases separated the two germline ends. The DNA of the CDR3 is TGTGCCAGCGCTCCGGAGGGGGCTACTTACGAGCAGTACTTC. This encodes CASAPEGATYEQYF.

The gene calls are TRBV19 and TRBJ1-5; TRBD1 is a possible D gene (5 bases). V lost 3 bases and J 4 bases, leaving 16 bases between the germline ends. Germline lookup yields CDR1 LNHDA and CDR2 SQIVND (reference sequence). The CDR3 is 16 amino acids. As DNA, the CDR3 is TGTGCCAGTAGTATGGATCTAACAGGACGAAATCAGCCCCAGCATTTT. The encoded protein is CASSMDLTGRNQPQHF.

This chain links TRBV4-3 with TRBJ2-7; D is perhaps TRBD2 (6 bases). The CDR3 spans 14 residues. Germline V gene sequence: CDR1 LGHNA, CDR2 YSLEER. Trimming removed 1 base at V and 2 bases at J, with 9 bases between. The CDR3 coding sequence is TGCGCCAGCAGCCAAGGGGAGGTCCCCTACGAGCAGTACTTC. Amino acid sequence: CASSQGEVPYEQYF.

In this sample, this clone turned up a few times. This chain uses TRBV6-4 with TRBJ1-5, with 7 bases that match TRBD1. Looked up from germline, CDR1 is MRHNA and CDR2 is SNTAGT. The length of the CDR3 is 16 residues. V dropped 0 bases and J dropped 5; count of bases not matched to a gene: 7. DNA for the CDR3: TGTGCCAGCAGTGACTCTCGACAGGGTTGGGATCAGCCCCAGCATTTT. It is translated as CASSDSRQGWDQPQHF.

This clone turned up a few times. The chain has TRBV11-2 and TRBJ2-3, with 9 bases identical to TRBD1. This CDR3 region has 15 residues. The trim removed 5 bases at V and 5 bases at J, leaving 8 bases unmatched. Germline assignment: CDR1 SGHAT and CDR2 FQNNGV. This chain's CDR3 is CASSARTGDGDTQYF. The CDR3 DNA reads TGTGCCAGCAGCGCCCGGACAGGGGACGGAGATACGCAGTATTTT.

V and J are TRBV18 and TRBJ1-1, with TRBD1 matching over 10 bases. Germline lookup yields CDR1 KGHSH and CDR2 LQKENI. The CDR3 totals 14 residues. The trim removed 6 bases at V and 5 bases at J, leaving 6 bases unmatched. Here the CDR3 DNA reads TGTGCCAGCTCCATAGGACAGGGGGATACTGAAGCTTTCTTT. Protein: CASSIGQGDTEAFF.

The V call is TRBV3-1 (or the pseudogene TRBV3-2), the J call TRBJ2-2, with TRBD2 matching over 8 bases. V lost 4 bases, J lost 4 bases, and 5 bases stayed unmatched. Germline V gene data show CDR1 as LGHDT and CDR2 as YNNKEL (reference sequence). The CDR3 runs 15 residues. The CDR3 here is CASSLGAGATGELFF. The DNA for the CDR3 is TGTGCCAGCAGCCTCGGAGCGGGGGCCACCGGGGAGCTGTTTTTT.

This clone was counted a few times. The chain combines TRBV4-2 with TRBJ2-1; TRBD1 aligns across 7 bases. The CDR3 length is 16 residues. CDR1 LGHNA and CDR2 YNFKEQ come from the germline V gene. V was clipped by 1 base and J by 6 bases; unmatched bases: 9. CDR3 in DNA: TGTGCCAGCAGCCAAGTCAGGGGGTTTATGGGCAATGAGCAGTTCTTC. This codes for CASSQVRGFMGNEQFF.

The chain has TRBV5-1 and TRBJ2-1; D not resolved. V lost 5 bases and J lost 5, with 8 bases in between. The CDR3 contains 12 residues. Germline V gene lookup returns CDR1 SGHRS and CDR2 YFSETQ. CDR3 DNA sequence: TGCGCCAGCAGACCTCAGGACAATGAGCAGTTCTTC. Translated: CASRPQDNEQFF.

Ten or more counts support this clone. The V call is TRBV5-1, the J call TRBJ1-5, with TRBD1 identical over 7 bases. The CDR3 is made up of 17 amino acids. V was pared by 0 bases and J by 4 bases, with 10 bases of the junction left unmatched. Germline V gene sequence: CDR1 SGHRS, CDR2 YFSETQ. The CDR3 is CASSLAEVPGGNQPQHF. CDR3 sequence (DNA): TGCGCCAGCAGCTTGGCCGAAGTCCCAGGGGGAAATCAGCCCCAGCATTTT.

This clone was observed a single time. V and J are TRBV5-5 and TRBJ1-1; D not certain. V was clipped by 2 bases and J by 1 base, with 6 bases between them. Germline V gene lookup returns CDR1 SGHKS and CDR2 YYEKEE (reference sequence). This CDR3 has 13 residues. This chain's CDR3 is CASSLTRNTEAFF. DNA of the CDR3: TGTGCCAGCAGCTTAACCAGGAACACTGAAGCTTTCTTT. The variable domain in full, completed from reference TRBV5-5 and TRBJ1-1, reads DAGVTQSPTHLIKTRGQQVTLRCSPISGHKSVSWYQQVLGQGPQFIFQYYEKEERGRGNFPDRFSARQFPNYSSELNVNALLLGDSALYLCASSLTRNTEAFFGQGTRLTVV.

CDR3 in amino acids: CASRSYGTGGFEQFF. The CDR3 DNA follows: TGTGCCAGCAGGTCGTACGGGACAGGGGGTTTTGAGCAGTTCTTC. The chain carries TRBV5-5 and TRBJ2-1, with 11 bases lining up with TRBD1. The trim removed 5 bases at V and 9 bases at J, leaving 10 bases unmatched. The CDR3 length is 15 residues. CDR1 is SGHKS, CDR2 YYEKEE, per germline (reference sequence).

The chain employs TRBV14 and TRBJ2-7; perhaps TRBD1 as D (5 bases). The CDR3 extends over 11 amino acids. Deletions cut 5 bases from V and 3 bases from J, with 5 bases between. Germline loops: CDR1 SGHDN, CDR2 FVKESK. The CDR3 DNA is TGTGCCAGCAGCAGGGGCTACGAGCAGTACTTC. The encoded protein is CASSRGYEQYF.

In its sample, this clone was seen a few times. V usage is TRBV19 and J usage is TRBJ1-2; 7 bases align to TRBD1. The CDR3 has 15 residues. Germline trimming cut 6 bases from V and 0 bases from J; bases unmatched to any gene: 7. The V gene's germline CDR1 is LNHDA and CDR2 SQIVND (reference sequence). The DNA for the CDR3 is TGTGCCAGTAGAAGCCAGGGGGGAGCTAACTATGGCTACACCTTC. Amino acids: CASRSQGGANYGYTF.